Listed here are 5 T cell receptor beta chains from one sample, sequenced in a study of cytomegalovirus exposure and HLA in healthy donors. The PCR was carried out with 60 Vbeta primers and 13 Jbeta primers. Assay used: immunoSEQ multiplex PCR; TCRdb lists only in-frame clones, some missing. Of some 150,000 clones detected, roughly four fifths appear once; the ten largest clones hold more than 2.5%. Sequenced: PBMCs. These receptors were obtained from a man between 18 and 29 years old in good health and CMV-seropositive.

A word on this clone: Germline and junction disagree at one end, which may indicate a read error. The chain links TRBV6-6 to TRBJ1-2; 9 bases are a match to TRBD1. This CDR3 region has 14 residues. Per the germline V gene, CDR1 is MNHNY and CDR2 is SVGAGI (reference sequence). CDR3 in DNA: TGTGCCAGCAGTTTTCCGGGACAGGGATATGGCTACCCCTTC. Residues: CASSFPGQGYGYPF.

V gene TRBV6-1 combines with J gene TRBJ2-3, with a possible D match to TRBD1 (6 bases). V was shortened by 6 bases and J by 1 base, with 14 bases between the two germline ends. The CDR3 spans 15 residues. Germline V gene sequence: CDR1 MNHNS, CDR2 SASEGT. This CDR3 reads CASRDTGPGTDTQYF. In nucleotides, the CDR3 is TGTGCCAGCAGGGATACAGGGCCAGGCACAGATACGCAGTATTTT.

The chain links TRBV4-1 to TRBJ2-3; TRBD2 matches at 7 bases. V trimming: 4 bases; J trimming: 6 bases; junction bases outside the gene matches: 16. Germline values: CDR1 MGHRA, CDR2 YSYEKL. The CDR3 is made up of 17 amino acids. The CDR3 DNA follows: TGCGCCAGCAGCCCCCCGGCGGGAGCGGTTGGAGGGGATACGCAGTATTTT. The encoded protein is CASSPPAGAVGGDTQYF.

V usage is TRBV11-3 and J usage is TRBJ2-3; the D gene is possibly TRBD1 (7 bases). With 1 base removed from V and 3 bases from J, the gap between germline ends came to 11 bases. The CDR3 covers 15 residues. Germline CDR1 is SGHNT and CDR2 is YENEEA. The CDR3 reads CASSLGQGGTDTQYF. CDR3 nucleotide sequence: TGTGCCAGCAGCTTAGGACAGGGAGGTACAGATACGCAGTATTTT.

This chain connects TRBV30 to TRBJ1-4; tentatively, D is TRBD1 (6 bases). Deletions cut 6 bases from V and 3 bases from J, with 11 bases between. The V gene's germline CDR1 is GTSNPN and CDR2 SVGIG (reference sequence). The CDR3 covers 13 residues. CDR3 coding DNA: TGTGCCTGCAAAAGACAGGCTAATGAAAAACTGTTTTTT. Translating it yields CACKRQANEKLFF.